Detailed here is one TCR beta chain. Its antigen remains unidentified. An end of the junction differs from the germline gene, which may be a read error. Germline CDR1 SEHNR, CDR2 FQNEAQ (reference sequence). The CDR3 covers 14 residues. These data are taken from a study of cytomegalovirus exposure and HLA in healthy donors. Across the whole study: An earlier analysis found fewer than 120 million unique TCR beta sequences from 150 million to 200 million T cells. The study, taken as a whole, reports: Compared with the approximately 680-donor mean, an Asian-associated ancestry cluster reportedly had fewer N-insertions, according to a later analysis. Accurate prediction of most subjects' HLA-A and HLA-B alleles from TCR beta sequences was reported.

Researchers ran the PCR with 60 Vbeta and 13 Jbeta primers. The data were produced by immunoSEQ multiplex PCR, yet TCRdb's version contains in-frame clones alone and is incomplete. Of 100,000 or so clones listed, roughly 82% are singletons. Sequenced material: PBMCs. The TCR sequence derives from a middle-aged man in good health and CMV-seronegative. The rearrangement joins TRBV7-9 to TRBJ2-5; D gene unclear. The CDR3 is CSSSLAGDPGTQYF. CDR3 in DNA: TGTTCCAGCAGCTTGGCCGGTGATCCAGGGACCCAGTACTTC. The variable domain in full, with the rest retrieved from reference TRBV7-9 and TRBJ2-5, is DTGVSQNPRHKITKRGQNVTFRCDPISEHNRLYWYRQTLGQGPEFLTYFQNEAQLEKSRLLSDRFSAERPKGSFSTLEIQRTEQGDSAMYLCSSSLAGDPGTQYFGPGTRLLVL.